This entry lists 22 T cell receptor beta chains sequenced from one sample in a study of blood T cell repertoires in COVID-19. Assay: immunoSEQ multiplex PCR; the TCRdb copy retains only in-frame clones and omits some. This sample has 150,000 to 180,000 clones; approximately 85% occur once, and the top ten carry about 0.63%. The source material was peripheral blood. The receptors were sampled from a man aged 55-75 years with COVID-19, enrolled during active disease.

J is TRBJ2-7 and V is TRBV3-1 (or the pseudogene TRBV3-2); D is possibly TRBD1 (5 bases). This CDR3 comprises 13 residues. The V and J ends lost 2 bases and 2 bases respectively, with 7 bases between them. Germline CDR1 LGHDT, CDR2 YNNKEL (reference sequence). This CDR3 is CASSQQDTYEQYF. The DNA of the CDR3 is TGTGCCAGCAGCCAACAGGACACCTACGAGCAGTACTTC.

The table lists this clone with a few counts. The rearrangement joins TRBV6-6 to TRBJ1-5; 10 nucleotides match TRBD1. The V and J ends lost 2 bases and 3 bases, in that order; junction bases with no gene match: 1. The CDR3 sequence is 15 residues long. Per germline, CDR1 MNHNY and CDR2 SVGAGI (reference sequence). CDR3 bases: TGTGCCAGCAGTTACGGACAGGGGGACAATCAGCCCCAGCATTTT. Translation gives CASSYGQGDNQPQHF.

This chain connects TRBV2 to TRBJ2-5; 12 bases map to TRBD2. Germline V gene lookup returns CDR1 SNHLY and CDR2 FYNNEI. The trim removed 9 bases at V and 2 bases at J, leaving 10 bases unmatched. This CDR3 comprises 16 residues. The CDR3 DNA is TGTGCCAGTAAGACTAGCGGGGGAGCCACGCAAGAGACCCAGTACTTC. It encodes CASKTSGGATQETQYF. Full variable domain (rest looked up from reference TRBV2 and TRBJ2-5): EPEVTQTPSHQVTQMGQEVILRCVPISNHLYFYWYRQILGQKVEFLVSFYNNEISEKSEIFDDQFSVERPDGSNFTLKIRSTKLEDSAMYFCASKTSGGATQETQYFGPGTRLLVL.

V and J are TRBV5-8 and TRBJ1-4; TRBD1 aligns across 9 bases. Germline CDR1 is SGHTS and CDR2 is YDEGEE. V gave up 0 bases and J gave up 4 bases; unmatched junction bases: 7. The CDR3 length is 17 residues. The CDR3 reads CASSLASGTGNNEKLFF. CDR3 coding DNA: TGTGCCAGCAGCTTGGCTTCCGGGACAGGGAATAATGAAAAACTGTTTTTT.

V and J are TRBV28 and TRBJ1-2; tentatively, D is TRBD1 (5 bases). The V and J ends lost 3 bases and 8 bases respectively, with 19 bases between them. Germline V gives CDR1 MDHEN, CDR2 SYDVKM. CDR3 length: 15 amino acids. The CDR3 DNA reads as TGTGCCAGCAGTTTTGGGTCGCAGGGCCTCGGCGGCTACACCTTC. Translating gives CASSFGSQGLGGYTF.

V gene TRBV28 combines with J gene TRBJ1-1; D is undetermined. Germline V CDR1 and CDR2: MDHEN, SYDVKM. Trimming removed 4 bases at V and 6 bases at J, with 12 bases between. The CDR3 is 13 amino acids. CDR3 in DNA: TGTGCCAGCAGTTCCACGGTGGGCCCTGAAGCTTTCTTT. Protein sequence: CASSSTVGPEAFF.

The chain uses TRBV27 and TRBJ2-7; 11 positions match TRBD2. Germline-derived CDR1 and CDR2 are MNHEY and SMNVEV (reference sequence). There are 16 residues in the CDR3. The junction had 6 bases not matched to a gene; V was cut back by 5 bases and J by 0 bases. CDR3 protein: CASSNRLAGGSYEQYF. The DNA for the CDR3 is TGTGCCAGCAGTAACCGCCTAGCGGGAGGCTCCTACGAGCAGTACTTC.

The CDR3: CAWSRGSNYGYTF. CDR3 DNA sequence: TGTGCCTGGAGTCGGGGTTCGAACTATGGCTACACCTTC. The rearrangement joins TRBV30 to TRBJ1-2; no reliable D call. V shed 2 bases and J shed 2 bases, with 9 bases lying between them. The CDR3 is 13 amino acids. The germline gives CDR1 GTSNPN, CDR2 SVGIG (reference sequence). The full variable domain, rest sourced from reference TRBV30 and TRBJ1-2, is SQTIHQWPATLVQPVGSPLSLECTVEGTSNPNLYWYRQAAGRGLQLLFYSVGIGQISSEVPQNLSASRPQDRQFILSSKKLLLSDSGFYLCAWSRGSNYGYTFGSGTRLTVV.

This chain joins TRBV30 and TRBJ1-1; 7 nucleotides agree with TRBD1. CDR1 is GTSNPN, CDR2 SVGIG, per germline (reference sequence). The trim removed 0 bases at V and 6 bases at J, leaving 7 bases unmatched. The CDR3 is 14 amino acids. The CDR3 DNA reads TGTGCCTGGAGTGTCGGCAGGGGGGCCTCTGAAGCTTTCTTT. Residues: CAWSVGRGASEAFF.

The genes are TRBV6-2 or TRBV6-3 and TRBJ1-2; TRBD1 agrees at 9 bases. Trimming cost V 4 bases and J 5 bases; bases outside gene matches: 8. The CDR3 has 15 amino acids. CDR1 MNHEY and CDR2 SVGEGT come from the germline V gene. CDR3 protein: CASSSGQGRLYGYTF. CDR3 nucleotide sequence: TGTGCCAGCAGTTCTGGACAGGGGAGGTTATATGGCTACACCTTC.

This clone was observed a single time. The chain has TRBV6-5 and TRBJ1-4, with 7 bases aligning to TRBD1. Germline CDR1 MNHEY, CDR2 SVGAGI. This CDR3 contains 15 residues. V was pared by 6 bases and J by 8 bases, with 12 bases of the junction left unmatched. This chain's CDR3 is CASSPPRDRAEKLFF. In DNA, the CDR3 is TGTGCCAGCAGCCCACCCCGGGACAGAGCAGAAAAACTGTTTTTT.

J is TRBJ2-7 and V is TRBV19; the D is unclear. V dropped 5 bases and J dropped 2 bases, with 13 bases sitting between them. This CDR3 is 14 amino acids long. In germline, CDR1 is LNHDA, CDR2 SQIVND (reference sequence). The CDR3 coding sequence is TGTGCCAGTAGTGGTGGTCCCACGGCCTACGAGCAGTACTTC. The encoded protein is CASSGGPTAYEQYF.

The CDR3 DNA reads TGTGCCAGCAGCCTTTATGCCGCGCCGTCCCAGCATTTT. It specifies CASSLYAAPSQHF. The gene calls are TRBV7-2 and TRBJ1-5; D not certain. The CDR3 is made up of 13 amino acids. Germline loops: CDR1 SGHTA, CDR2 FQGNSA. The germline V and J ends were trimmed by 5 bases and 11 bases, with 16 bases remaining between them. Combining the CDR3 with reference TRBV7-2 and TRBJ1-5 gives the whole variable domain GAGVSQSPSNKVTEKGKDVELRCDPISGHTALYWYRQSLGQGLEFLIYFQGNSAPDKSGLPSDRFSAERTGGSVSTLTIQRTQQEDSAVYLCASSLYAAPSQHFGDGTRLSIL.

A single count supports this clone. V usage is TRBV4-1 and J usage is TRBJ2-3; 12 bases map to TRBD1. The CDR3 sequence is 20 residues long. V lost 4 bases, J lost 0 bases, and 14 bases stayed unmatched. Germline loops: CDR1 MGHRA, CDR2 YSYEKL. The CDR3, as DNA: TGCGCCAGCAGCCGGGACAGGGGGCGTATAACCGTTACTAGCACAGATACGCAGTATTTT. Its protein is CASSRDRGRITVTSTDTQYF.

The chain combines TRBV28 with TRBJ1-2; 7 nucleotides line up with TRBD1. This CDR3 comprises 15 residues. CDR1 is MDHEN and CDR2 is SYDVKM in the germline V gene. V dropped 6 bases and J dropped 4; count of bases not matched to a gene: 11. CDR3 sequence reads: CASSQNPGQIYGYTF. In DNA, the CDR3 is TGTGCCAGCAGCCAAAATCCGGGACAGATCTATGGCTACACCTTC.

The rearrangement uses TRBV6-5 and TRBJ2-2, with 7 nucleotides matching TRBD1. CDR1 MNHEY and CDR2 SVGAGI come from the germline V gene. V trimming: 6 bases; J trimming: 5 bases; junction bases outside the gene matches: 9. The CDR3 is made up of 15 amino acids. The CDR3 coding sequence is TGTGCCAGCAGGGAGGCAGGGGGTCAGACCGGGGAGCTGTTTTTT. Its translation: CASREAGGQTGELFF.

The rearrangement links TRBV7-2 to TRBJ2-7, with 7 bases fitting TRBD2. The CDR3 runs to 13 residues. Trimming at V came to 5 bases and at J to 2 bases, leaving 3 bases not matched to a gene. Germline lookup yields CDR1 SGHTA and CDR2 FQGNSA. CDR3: CASSRDYPYEQYF. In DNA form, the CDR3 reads TGTGCCAGCAGCAGGGACTACCCCTACGAGCAGTACTTC.

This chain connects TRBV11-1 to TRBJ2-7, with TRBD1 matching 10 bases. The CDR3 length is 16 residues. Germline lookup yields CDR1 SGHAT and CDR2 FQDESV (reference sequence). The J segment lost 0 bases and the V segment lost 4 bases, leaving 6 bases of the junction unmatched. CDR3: CASSSGGQGNSYEQYF. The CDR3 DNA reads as TGTGCCAGCAGCTCAGGGGGACAGGGGAACTCCTACGAGCAGTACTTC.

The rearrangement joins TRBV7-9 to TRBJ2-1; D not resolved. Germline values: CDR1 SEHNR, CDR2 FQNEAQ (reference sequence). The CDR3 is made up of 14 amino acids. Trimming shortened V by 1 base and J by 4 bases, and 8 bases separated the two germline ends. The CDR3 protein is CASSLGLRYNEQFF. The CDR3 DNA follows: TGTGCCAGCAGCTTAGGTCTCAGATACAATGAGCAGTTCTTC.

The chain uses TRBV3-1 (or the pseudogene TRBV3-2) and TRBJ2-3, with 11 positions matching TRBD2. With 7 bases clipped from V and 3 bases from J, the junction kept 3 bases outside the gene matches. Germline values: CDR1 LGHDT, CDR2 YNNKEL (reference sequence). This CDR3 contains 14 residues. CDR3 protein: CASNGLAGTDTQYF. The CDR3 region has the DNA TGTGCCAGCAACGGACTAGCGGGTACAGATACGCAGTATTTT.

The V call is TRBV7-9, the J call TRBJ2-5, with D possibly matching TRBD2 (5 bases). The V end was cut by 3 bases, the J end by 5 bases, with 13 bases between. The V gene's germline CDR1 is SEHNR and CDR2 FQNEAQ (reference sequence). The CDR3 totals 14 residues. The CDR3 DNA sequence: TGTGCCAGCAGCTTCGGGGTGATAACGGAGACCCAGTACTTC. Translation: CASSFGVITETQYF.

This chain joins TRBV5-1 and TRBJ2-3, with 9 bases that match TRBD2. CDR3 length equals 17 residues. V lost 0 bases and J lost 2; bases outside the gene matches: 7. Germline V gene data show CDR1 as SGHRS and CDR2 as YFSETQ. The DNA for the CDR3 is TGCGCCAGCAGCTTGGGAATAGCGGGGGCCTCCACAGATACGCAGTATTTT. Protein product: CASSLGIAGASTDTQYF.